Sequencing of this T cell receptor beta chain was carried out in a study of blood T cell repertoires in COVID-19. Turning to the study itself: The origin of the acute and convalescent COVID-19 samples was the United States, Italy and Spain. From T cells, B-cell-depleted T cells, or PBMCs came the material, which was cDNA or gDNA.

In its sample, this clone was seen a few times. As processed by the authors: Estimates of nucleated cell counts were drawn from the amplification of reference gene primers. Clones were sequenced by immunoSEQ multiplex PCR, and TCRdb holds only the in-frame ones, with some missing. That table gives V, J and clone size, and the DNA gave D and trimming. This table has under 300,000 clones, approximately 86% appearing once. Germline V gene sequence: CDR1 MNHEY, CDR2 SVGAGI. The CDR3 runs 13 residues. V was shortened by 8 bases and J by 18 bases, with 23 bases between the two germline ends. The clonotype comes from a woman between 65 and 79 years old with active or convalescent COVID-19. The V gene is TRBV6-5, the J gene TRBJ1-6, with D possibly being TRBD1 (5 bases). The sample comprised peripheral blood. In DNA form, the CDR3 reads TGTGCCAGCCGCCAGACAGCAAACTCCGGTCCCCACTTT. It codes for CASRQTANSGPHF.